This T cell receptor (beta chain) was captured by sequencing in a study of cytomegalovirus exposure and HLA in healthy donors. PCR was performed using 60 Vbeta and 13 Jbeta primers. Clones were sequenced by immunoSEQ multiplex PCR, and TCRdb holds only the in-frame ones, with some missing. Of 150,000 to 200,000 clones in the sample, 80% were seen once. This clone appeared once. The TCR comes from a man aged 40-55 years in good health and CMV-seronegative. The specimen was PBMCs.

In nucleotides, the CDR3 is TGTGCCACCAGCAGAGATCGTACAGGACGCTCCTACGAGCAGTACTTC. This encodes CATSRDRTGRSYEQYF. The V and J genes are TRBV15 and TRBJ2-7; possible D gene TRBD1, 5 bases. This CDR3 contains 16 residues. Germline lookup yields CDR1 LNHNV and CDR2 YYDKDF (reference sequence). Trimming cost V 0 bases and J 0 bases, with 12 bases left between them.